This T cell receptor beta chain was obtained from a study of T cells after yellow fever vaccination. Study observations and caveats: Subsequent to the booster, the majority of primary-vaccination clones reappeared (around 96% CD4, 80% to 90% CD8). A small proportion of clonotypes was detected in both the CD4 and CD8 compartments.

After removal of 7 bases from V and 2 bases from J, the junction contained 8 bases not matched to a gene. CDR1 and CDR2 (germline): KGHDR, SFDVKD. The CDR3 is made up of 16 amino acids. This clonotype was counted only a few times. Its antigen is unidentified. In TCRdb, the 5' RACE reads were re-called with MiXCR into one record per CDR3 protein. The sample records a few hundred thousand distinct CDR3 sequences, around 6.4% being singletons. The chain links TRBV24-1 to TRBJ2-1; 9 bases map to TRBD2. The sequenced sample was PBMCs, obtained 5 days after the yellow fever booster vaccination. This sequence originates from a man aged 25 to 40 who received the YFV17D yellow fever vaccine. The CDR3 nucleotides read TGTGCCACCAGCCACCCCGGGACTAGCACCTACAATGAGCAGTTCTTC. Protein sequence: CATSHPGTSTYNEQFF.